This TCR beta chain emerged from a study of CD8 T cells in ankylosing spondylitis (dated by TCRdb to between 2016 and 2019). Turning to the overall study: The study profiled T cell receptor beta repertoires in healthy donors and ankylosing spondylitis patients to find disease-linked TCR variants. In total, the full study cohort was made up of 95 to 110 healthy donors and approximately 24 ankylosing spondylitis patients. Peripheral blood was sampled, and synovial fluid was also collected from ankylosing spondylitis patients.

Beyond this particular receptor, the publication reports: A TCR beta motif made up of under ten highly homologous amino acid variants appeared to be characteristic of blood from ankylosing spondylitis patients. Some motif variants had previously been reported in the synovial fluid and blood of reactive arthritis patients, which suggests shared mechanisms of disease initiation. The disease-linked clones were reported to be significantly enriched in matched synovial fluid samples from ankylosing spondylitis patients. In peripheral blood, the disease-linked clones were found at relatively low frequencies and had a CD8+ phenotype.

Including the terminal cysteine and phenylalanine, the CDR3 comprises 13 residues. The read is trimmed to its CDR3 DNA, 39 bases read in frame from base 1. V is cut back by 7 bases and J by 4 bases, with 8 bases in the junction unmatched. The germline V gene sets CDR1 to SGHRS and CDR2 to YFSETQ. This clonotype showed up many times. It lacks a known antigen. Base qualities are not recorded, but no much larger clone differs from it by a single base. Sequencer: Illumina HiSeq 2500. TCR beta libraries were prepared by quantitative 5'-RACE with molecular barcodes. Per the original workflow: A new computational method, built on a probabilistic model of VDJ rearrangement, was used to identify disease-linked TCR variants. The public reads were quality trimmed at Q25 with fastp and then assembled into clones with MiXCR by TCRdb, keeping productive beta chains. Each CDR3 protein gets just one entry, which takes the most common genes and DNA from the rows behind it. The V and J calls shown here were made by TCRdb, not taken from the authors' results. This sample has under 400,000 distinct CDR3 sequences in its table, and 11% of those were observed once. Together, the top ten hold roughly 9.1% of the sample.

The clonotype was recovered from a female donor with ankylosing spondylitis or in good health (not recorded which). This receptor chain uses TRBV5-1 and TRBJ2-7; 7 bases in between match TRBD1. The source material was blood, either unsorted or a sorted T cell fraction (not recorded which). The CDR3 region has the sequence CASGTGTEYEQYF. The DNA sequence reads TGCGCCAGCGGTACCGGGACAGAATACGAGCAGTACTTC.